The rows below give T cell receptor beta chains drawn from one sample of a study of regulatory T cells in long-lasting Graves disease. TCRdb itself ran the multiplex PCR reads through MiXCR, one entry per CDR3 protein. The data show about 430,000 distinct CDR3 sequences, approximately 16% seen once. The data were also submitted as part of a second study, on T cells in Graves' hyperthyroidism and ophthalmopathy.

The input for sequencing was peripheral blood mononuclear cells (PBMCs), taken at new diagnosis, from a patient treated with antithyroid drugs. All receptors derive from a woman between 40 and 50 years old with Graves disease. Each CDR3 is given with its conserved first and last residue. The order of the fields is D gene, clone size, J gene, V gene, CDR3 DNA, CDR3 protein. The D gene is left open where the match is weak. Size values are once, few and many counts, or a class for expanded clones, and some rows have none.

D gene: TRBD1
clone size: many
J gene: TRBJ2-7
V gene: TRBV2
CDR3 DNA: TGTGCCAGCAGCCGACAGGGATCCCCCTACGAGCAGTACTTC
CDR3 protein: CASSRQGSPYEQYF

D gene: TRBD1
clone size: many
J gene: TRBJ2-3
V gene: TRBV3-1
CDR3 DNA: TGTGCCAGCAGCCCTGACAGGGCCACAGATACGCAGTATTTT
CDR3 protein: CASSPDRATDTQYF

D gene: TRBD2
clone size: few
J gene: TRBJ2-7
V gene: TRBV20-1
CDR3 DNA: TGCAGTGCTCTAGAGGGGGGACTAGCGGGGTACGAGCAGTACTTC
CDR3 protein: CSALEGGLAGYEQYF

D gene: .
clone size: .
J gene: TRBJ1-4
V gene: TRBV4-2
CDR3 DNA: TGTGCCAGCAGCCAAGATTACGGCGGTAATGAAAAACTGTTTTTT
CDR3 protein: CASSQDYGGNEKLFF

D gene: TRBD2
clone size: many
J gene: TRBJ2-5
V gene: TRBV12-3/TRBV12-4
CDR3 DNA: TGTGCCAGCAGTTGGGGTTGGCGGGAGCAGGAGACCCAGTACTTC
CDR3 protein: CASSWGWREQETQYF

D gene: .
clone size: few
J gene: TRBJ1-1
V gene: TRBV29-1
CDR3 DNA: TGCAGCACGCTGGAAAACACTGAAGCTTTCTTT
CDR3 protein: CSTLENTEAFF

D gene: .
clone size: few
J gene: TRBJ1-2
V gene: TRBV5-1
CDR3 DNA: TGCGCCAGCAGCAGGCAAAATGATGGCTACACCTTC
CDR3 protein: CASSRQNDGYTF

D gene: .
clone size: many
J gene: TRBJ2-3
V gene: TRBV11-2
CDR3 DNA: TGTGCCAGCAGCTCCAGCGGAGCTAGCACAGATACGCAGTATTTT
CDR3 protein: CASSSSGASTDTQYF

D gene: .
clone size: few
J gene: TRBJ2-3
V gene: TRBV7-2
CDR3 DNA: TGTGCCAGCAGCACCCGCTCGGTTTTGGGAGCGGATACGCAGTATTTT
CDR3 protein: CASSTRSVLGADTQYF

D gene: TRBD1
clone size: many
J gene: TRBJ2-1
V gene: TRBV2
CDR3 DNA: TGTGCCAGCAGTGAAGCATTGGGACAGAACAATGAGCAGTTCTTC
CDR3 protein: CASSEALGQNNEQFF

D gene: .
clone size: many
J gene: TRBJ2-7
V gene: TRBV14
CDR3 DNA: TGTGCCAGCAGCCAAGATGAGGGACCTCTCTGGTACGAGCAGTACTTC
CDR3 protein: CASSQDEGPLWYEQYF

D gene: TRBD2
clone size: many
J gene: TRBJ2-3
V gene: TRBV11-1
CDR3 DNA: TGTGCCAGCAGCTCCGGGGGGGCATTTTCTTTTAGCACAGATACGCAGTATTTT
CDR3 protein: CASSSGGAFSFSTDTQYF

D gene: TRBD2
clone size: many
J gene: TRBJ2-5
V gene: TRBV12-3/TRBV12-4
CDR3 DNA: TGTGCCAGCAGTTTGAGCGCACGGGGGGATGAGACCCAGTACTTC
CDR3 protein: CASSLSARGDETQYF

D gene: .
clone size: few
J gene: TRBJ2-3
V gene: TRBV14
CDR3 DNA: TGTGCCAGCAGCCAGAGGTTTGGCACAGATACGCAGTATTTT
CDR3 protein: CASSQRFGTDTQYF

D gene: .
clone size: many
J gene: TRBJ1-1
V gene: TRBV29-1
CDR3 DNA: TGCAGCGTTGAAGATAGCCCGGGCACTGAAGCTTTCTTT
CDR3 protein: CSVEDSPGTEAFF

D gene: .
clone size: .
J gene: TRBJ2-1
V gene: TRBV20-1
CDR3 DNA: TGCAGTGCTAGTACCTCCTACAATGAGCAGTTCTTC
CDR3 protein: CSASTSYNEQFF

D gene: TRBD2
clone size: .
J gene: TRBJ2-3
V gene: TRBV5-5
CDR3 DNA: TGTGCCAGCAGCTCGGGAGCGGGAGGATCGGCTAGCACAGATACGCAGTATTTT
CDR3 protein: CASSSGAGGSASTDTQYF

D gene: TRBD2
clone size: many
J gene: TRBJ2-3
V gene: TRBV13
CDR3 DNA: TGTGCCAGCAGCCCCCCCAGCGGGGAGCCAGATACGCAGTATTTT
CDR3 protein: CASSPPSGEPDTQYF

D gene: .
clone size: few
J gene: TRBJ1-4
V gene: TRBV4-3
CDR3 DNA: TGCGCCAGCAGCCAAGATTTGGTCGGGGACGAAAAACTGTTTTTT
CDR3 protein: CASSQDLVGDEKLFF

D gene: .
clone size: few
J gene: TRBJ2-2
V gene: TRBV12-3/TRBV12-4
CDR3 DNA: TGTGCCAGCAACTTGGACCTGACTCAGAACACCGGGGAGCTGTTTTTT
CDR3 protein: CASNLDLTQNTGELFF

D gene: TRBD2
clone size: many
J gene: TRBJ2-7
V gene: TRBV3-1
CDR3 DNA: TGTGCCAGCAGCCAAGAGGCTAGCGGGAGCTCCTACGAGCAGTACTTC
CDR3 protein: CASSQEASGSSYEQYF

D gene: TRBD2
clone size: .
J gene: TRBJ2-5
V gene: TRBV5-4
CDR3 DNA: TGTGCCAGCCAAGGGACTAGCGGCCTGGAGGGCGATGAGACCCAGTACTTC
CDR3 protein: CASQGTSGLEGDETQYF

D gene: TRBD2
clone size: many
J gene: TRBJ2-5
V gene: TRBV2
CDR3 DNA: TGTGCCAGCAGTGAAGCGGGAGGGCCAGAGACCCAGTACTTC
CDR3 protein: CASSEAGGPETQYF

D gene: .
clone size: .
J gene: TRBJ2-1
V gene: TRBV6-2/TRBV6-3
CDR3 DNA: TGTGCCAGCAGCCGCCGACGAGATGACACCTACAATGAGCAGTTCTTC
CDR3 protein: CASSRRRDDTYNEQFF

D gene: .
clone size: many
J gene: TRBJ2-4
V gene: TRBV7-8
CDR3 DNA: TGTGCCAGCAGCTTAGCATTCTGGACCCGGGGGGCCAAAAACATTCAGTACTTC
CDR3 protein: CASSLAFWTRGAKNIQYF

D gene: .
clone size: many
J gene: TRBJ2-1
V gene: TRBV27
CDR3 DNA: TGTGCCAGCAGCAAGAACCGAGGGGACAATGAGCAGTTCTTC
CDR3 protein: CASSKNRGDNEQFF

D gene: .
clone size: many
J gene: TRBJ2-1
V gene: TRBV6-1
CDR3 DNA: TGTGCCAGCAGCGGTTTTACTTACCCGGGGAACAATGAGCAGTTCTTC
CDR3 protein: CASSGFTYPGNNEQFF

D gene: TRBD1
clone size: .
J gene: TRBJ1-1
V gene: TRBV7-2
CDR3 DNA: TGTGCCAGCAGCTGGGGACAGGCCAACACTGAAGCTTTCTTT
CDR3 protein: CASSWGQANTEAFF

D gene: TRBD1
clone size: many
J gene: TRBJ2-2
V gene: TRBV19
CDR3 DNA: TGTGCCAGTATTAGGGACAGTCTTGGACCCGGGGAGCTGTTTTTT
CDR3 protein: CASIRDSLGPGELFF

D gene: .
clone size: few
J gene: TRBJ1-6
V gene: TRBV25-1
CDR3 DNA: TGTGCCAGCAGTGATCGGGTAAATTCACCCCTCCACTTT
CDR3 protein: CASSDRVNSPLHF

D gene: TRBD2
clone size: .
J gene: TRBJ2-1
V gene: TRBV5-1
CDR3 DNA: TGCGCCAGCAGCTTGGGGGGAGGGAGATGGAATGAGCAGTTCTTC
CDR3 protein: CASSLGGGRWNEQFF

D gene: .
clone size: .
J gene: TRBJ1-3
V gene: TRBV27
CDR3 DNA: TGTGCCAGCAGTGACGGGACGGCTGGAAACACCATATATTTT
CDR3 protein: CASSDGTAGNTIYF

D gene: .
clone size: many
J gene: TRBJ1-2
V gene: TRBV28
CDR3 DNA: TGTGCCAGCAGTTTTCAAAACTATGGCTACACCTTC
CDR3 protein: CASSFQNYGYTF

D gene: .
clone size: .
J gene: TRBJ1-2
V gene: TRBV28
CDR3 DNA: TGTGCCAGCAGTTTATTGGGACATGATGGCTACACCTTC
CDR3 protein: CASSLLGHDGYTF

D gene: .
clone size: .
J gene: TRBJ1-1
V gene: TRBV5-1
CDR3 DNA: TGCGCCAGCAGCCCTGCGGTAGGGTTGAACACTGAAGCTTTCTTT
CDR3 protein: CASSPAVGLNTEAFF

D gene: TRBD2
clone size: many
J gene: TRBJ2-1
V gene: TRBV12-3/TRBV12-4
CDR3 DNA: TGTGCCAGCAGACGAAGCGGGGGCACCAACAATGAGCAGTTCTTC
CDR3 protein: CASRRSGGTNNEQFF

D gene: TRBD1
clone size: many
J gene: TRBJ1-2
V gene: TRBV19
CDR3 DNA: TGTGCCAGTAGTATCGGAACAGGGGAGCTCCCGGTCAATGGCTACACCTTC
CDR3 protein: CASSIGTGELPVNGYTF

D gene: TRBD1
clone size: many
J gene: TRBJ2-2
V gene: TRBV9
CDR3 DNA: TGTGCCAGCAGCTCAACGGGACAGGGGGCTTCCGGGGAGCTGTTTTTT
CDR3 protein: CASSSTGQGASGELFF

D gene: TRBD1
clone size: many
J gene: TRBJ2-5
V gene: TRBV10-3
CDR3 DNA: TGTGCCATCAGTGAGAGGACAGGGCGGTCGGAGACCCAGTACTTC
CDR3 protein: CAISERTGRSETQYF

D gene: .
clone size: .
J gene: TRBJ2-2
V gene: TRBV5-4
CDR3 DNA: TGTGCCAGCAGCTTAAGTGCTTCCGGGGAGCTGTTTTTT
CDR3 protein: CASSLSASGELFF

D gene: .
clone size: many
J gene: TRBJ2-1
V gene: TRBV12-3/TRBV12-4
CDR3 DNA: TGTGCCAGCAGTTTGCATAATGAGCAGTTCTTC
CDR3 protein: CASSLHNEQFF

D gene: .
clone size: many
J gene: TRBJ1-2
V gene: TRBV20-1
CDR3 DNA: TGCAGTGCCAGGACAAACTATGGCTACACCTTC
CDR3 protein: CSARTNYGYTF

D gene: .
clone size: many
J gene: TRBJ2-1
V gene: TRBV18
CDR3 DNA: TGTGCCAGCTCACTGACCTCCGGGGTGAGCTCCTACAATGAGCAGTTCTTC
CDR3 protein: CASSLTSGVSSYNEQFF

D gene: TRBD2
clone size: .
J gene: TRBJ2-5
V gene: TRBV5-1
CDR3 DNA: TGCGCCAGCAGCCTGGGACTAGCGGGAGGGACGAAGTACTTC
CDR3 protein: CASSLGLAGGTKYF

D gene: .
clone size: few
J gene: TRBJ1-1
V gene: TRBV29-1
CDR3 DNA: TGCAGCGTTGAGGGAGGGAAAGCTTTCTTT
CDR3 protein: CSVEGGKAFF

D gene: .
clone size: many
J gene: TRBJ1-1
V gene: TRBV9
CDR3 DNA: TGTGCCAGCAGCTCACCCCCGGGACGGGACACTGAAGCTTTCTTT
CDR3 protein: CASSSPPGRDTEAFF

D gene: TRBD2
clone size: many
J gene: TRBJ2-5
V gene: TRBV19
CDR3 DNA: TGTGCCAGTAGTCCTTGGGAGGGGCAAGAGACCCAGTACTTC
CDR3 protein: CASSPWEGQETQYF

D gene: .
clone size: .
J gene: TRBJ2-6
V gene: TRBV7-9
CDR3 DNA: TGTGCCAGCAGCCACCCGTTGTGGCGGGAGAGGACAGGGACCAACGTCCTGACTTTC
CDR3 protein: CASSHPLWRERTGTNVLTF

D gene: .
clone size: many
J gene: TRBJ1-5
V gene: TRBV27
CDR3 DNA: TGTGCCAGCAGTTTCCAGGCTAGCAATCAGCCCCAGCATTTT
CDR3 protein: CASSFQASNQPQHF

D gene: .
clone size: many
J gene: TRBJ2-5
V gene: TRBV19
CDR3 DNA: TGTGCCAGTAGTACCAGTATGGGGCCCCGAACGACCCAGTACTTC
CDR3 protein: CASSTSMGPRTTQYF

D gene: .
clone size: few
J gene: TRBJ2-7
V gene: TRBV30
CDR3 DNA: TGTGCCTGGACGTCAGATCTCAGGGGTTACGAGCAGTACTTC
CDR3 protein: CAWTSDLRGYEQYF